This T cell receptor beta chain stems from a study of T cells in Graves' hyperthyroidism and ophthalmopathy. Looking at the study overall: Before any treatment, at initial diagnosis, peripheral blood was collected. General study results and limits: Most thyroid clonotypes expanded above 0.001 were also detected in blood.

From germline, CDR1 is LNHNV and CDR2 YYDKDF (reference sequence). This CDR3 has 16 amino acids. V lost 5 bases and J lost 6; bases outside the gene matches: 9. Ophthalmopathy patients had Clinical Activity Score at least 3, NOSPECS grade at least 4, duration under 3 months. Amplified TCR beta CDR3 regions came from RNA transcripts. Initially, a first-round RT-PCR of the TCR CDR3 employed the HTBI primer set. Via MiXCR, TCRdb re-called the multiplex PCR reads, giving one row per CDR3 protein. The table lists about 600,000 distinct CDR3 sequences, around 14% of them singletons. This clonotype was detected ten times or more. Its antigen is currently unknown.

The sequence was obtained from a woman aged 18-29 years with Graves' ophthalmopathy. The sample taken for sequencing was blood. The rearrangement links TRBV15 to TRBJ2-3; 12 bases map to TRBD2. The CDR3 spells CATSGGLAGRVDTQYF. CDR3 DNA: TGTGCCACCAGCGGCGGACTAGCGGGGAGGGTGGATACGCAGTATTTT.